One and the same sample provided the 30 T cell receptor beta chains below, sequenced in a study of OX40 agonist ivuxolimab in advanced cancers. TCRdb keeps only in-frame clones here, not all; method: immunoSEQ multiplex PCR. The table includes over 80,000 clones, roughly nine tenths detected once. The material sequenced was CD4+ or CD8+ T cells sorted from blood, taken in a trial of the OX40 agonist ivuxolimab. These receptors were obtained from an adult with an advanced solid tumor such as melanoma, head and neck, liver or kidney cancer.

The rearrangement links TRBV9 to TRBJ1-2; D call uncertain. V was clipped by 2 bases and J by 2 bases, with 16 bases between them. The length of the CDR3 is 16 residues. Germline V lookup: CDR1 SGDLS, CDR2 YYNGEE. The CDR3 nucleotides are TGTGCCAGCAGCGTCCTCCCCCCTGATCCAAACTATGGCTACACCTTC. Protein product: CASSVLPPDPNYGYTF.

The rearrangement joins TRBV4-2 to TRBJ1-4; tentatively, D is TRBD1 (5 bases). Trimming removed 0 bases from V and 5 bases from J, with 13 bases in between. This CDR3 has 16 amino acids. Germline lookup yields CDR1 LGHNA and CDR2 YNFKEQ. For the CDR3, the DNA is TGTGCCAGCAGCCAAGATCAAGCGCAGGGCAATGAAAAACTGTTTTTT. Translated, it gives CASSQDQAQGNEKLFF.

Details on this clone: The junction does not match germline at one end; this may be a read error. J is TRBJ1-1 and V is TRBV10-3; maybe TRBD1 (5 bases). The CDR3 totals 12 residues. Germline CDR1 is ENHRY and CDR2 is SYGVKD. This CDR3 reads CAISDEGGHGGF. In nucleotides, the CDR3 is TGTGCCATCAGTGATGAGGGAGGACACGGGGGTTTT.

This chain uses TRBV4-2 with TRBJ1-6, with TRBD1 as a possible D gene (5 bases). CDR1 LGHNA and CDR2 YNFKEQ come from the germline V gene. The length of the CDR3 is 14 residues. Trimming cost V 5 bases and J 10 bases, with 15 bases left between them. CDR3 sequence reads: CASSYQGSGSPLHF. The CDR3, as DNA: TGTGCCAGCAGCTATCAGGGTAGCGGGTCACCCCTCCACTTT.

V and J are TRBV6-1 and TRBJ2-1; D remains ambiguous. V lost 3 bases to trimming and J lost 2 bases, with 23 bases between them. Germline CDR1 reads MNHNS; CDR2 reads SASEGT. This CDR3 comprises 19 residues. In nucleotides, the CDR3 is TGTGCCAGCAGTGATTTTAACTTCAGGCCGAGAGTCACCTACAATGAGCAGTTCTTC. This gives the protein CASSDFNFRPRVTYNEQFF.

The count of this clone is one. The chain carries TRBV6-1 and TRBJ2-3; TRBD2 is a possible D gene (6 bases). Trimming took off 6 bases at V and 6 bases at J, with 16 bases between the two ends. The CDR3 sequence is 14 residues long. The germline V gene encodes CDR1 MNHNS and CDR2 SASEGT. CDR3 DNA sequence: TGTGCCAGCAGACTAGCCATTGGAGGGGATACGCAGTATTTT. The encoded protein is CASRLAIGGDTQYF.

The V gene is TRBV6-1, the J gene TRBJ1-1; D not resolved. From germline, CDR1 is MNHNS and CDR2 SASEGT. The CDR3 extends over 12 amino acids. V was cut by 7 bases and J by 7 bases, with 13 bases left in between. CDR3 bases: TGTGCCAGCACCTTTAACAGCCTTGAAGCTTTCTTT. As protein: CASTFNSLEAFF.

The rearrangement joins TRBV11-2 to TRBJ2-1, with 8 bases lining up with TRBD2. From germline, CDR1 is SGHAT and CDR2 FQNNGV. The CDR3 has 16 residues. Germline trimming cut 2 bases from V and 3 bases from J; bases unmatched to any gene: 6. CDR3 nucleotide sequence: TGTGCCAGCAGCTTACGGCGGGGGGCTCACTACAATGAGCAGTTCTTC. It yields the protein CASSLRRGAHYNEQFF. The full variable domain, completed using reference TRBV11-2 and TRBJ2-1, is EAGVAQSPRYKIIEKRQSVAFWCNPISGHATLYWYQQILGQGPKLLIQFQNNGVVDDSQLPKDRFSAERLKGVDSTLKIQPAKLEDSAVYLCASSLRRGAHYNEQFFGPGTRLTVL.

This chain uses TRBV16 with TRBJ1-5, with D unresolved. Germline values: CDR1 KGHSY, CDR2 FQNENV. Trimming cost V 4 bases and J 4 bases, with 11 bases left between them. This CDR3 has 14 amino acids. This chain's CDR3 is CASSPRNSNQPQHF. The CDR3 nucleotides are TGTGCCAGCAGCCCACGAAACAGTAATCAGCCCCAGCATTTT.

V usage is TRBV10-3 and J usage is TRBJ2-7; D perhaps matches TRBD2 (5 bases). Germline V lookup: CDR1 ENHRY, CDR2 SYGVKD. The V end lost 4 bases, the J end lost 5 bases, and 6 bases lay between the germline ends. The CDR3 spans 11 residues. Here the CDR3 reads CAISGLNEQYF. The CDR3 DNA reads TGTGCCATCAGTGGACTAAACGAGCAGTACTTC.

The genes are TRBV5-1 and TRBJ1-4; TRBD1 agrees at 8 bases. V lost 7 bases to trimming and J lost 7 bases; unmatched junction nucleotides: 9. CDR1 and CDR2 from the germline V gene are SGHRS and YFSETQ. The CDR3 is 14 amino acids. CDR3 in DNA: TGCGCCAGCGGCACAGGGGGAGATGGTGAAAAACTGTTTTTT. Encoded protein: CASGTGGDGEKLFF.

The chain combines TRBV30 with TRBJ1-5; D is unclear. This CDR3 is built from 13 residues. Germline CDR1 GTSNPN, CDR2 SVGIG (reference sequence). The V and J ends lost 3 bases and 6 bases respectively, with 12 bases between them. CDR3 in DNA: TGTGCCTGGAGCCAGACCGGAGGTCAGCCCCAGCATTTT. As protein: CAWSQTGGQPQHF.

The count of this clone is one. The chain employs TRBV5-4 and TRBJ2-1; D is uncertain. The CDR3 is made up of 12 amino acids. Germline CDR1 reads SGHNT; CDR2 reads YYREEE (reference sequence). The V end lost 1 base, the J end lost 6 bases, and 5 bases lay between the germline ends. The CDR3 spells CASSLTSNEQFF. The CDR3 region has the DNA TGTGCCAGCAGCTTGACAAGCAATGAGCAGTTCTTC.

This rearrangement joins TRBV5-4 to TRBJ1-1; 7 nucleotides align to TRBD1. Germline assignment: CDR1 SGHNT and CDR2 YYREEE (reference sequence). V dropped 3 bases and J dropped 0; count of bases not matched to a gene: 8. CDR3 length: 16 residues. The CDR3, as DNA: TGTGCCAGCAGCTGGTACTTAGGGACAGTGAACACTGAAGCTTTCTTT. Translated, it gives CASSWYLGTVNTEAFF.

The chain links TRBV6-5 to TRBJ1-1; D might be TRBD1 (5 bases). The ends were cut back, 4 bases at V and 6 bases at J, with 9 bases in the middle. The CDR3 extends over 12 amino acids. Looked up from germline, CDR1 is MNHEY and CDR2 is SVGAGI. In nucleotides, the CDR3 is TGTGCCAGCAGTTCCCGGGGACCTGAAGCTTTCTTT. Translation: CASSSRGPEAFF.

V usage is TRBV5-1 and J usage is TRBJ2-3; D gene ambiguous. Trimming cost V 2 bases and J 4 bases, with 5 bases left between them. The germline gives CDR1 SGHRS, CDR2 YFSETQ. The CDR3 runs 12 residues. This chain's CDR3 is CASSFNADTQYF. The CDR3 DNA follows: TGCGCCAGCAGCTTTAATGCAGATACGCAGTATTTT.

This chain connects TRBV6-1 to TRBJ2-1; D is possibly TRBD1 or TRBD2 (7 bases each). The V gene lost 6 bases and the J gene lost 9 bases, with 18 bases spanning the gap. Germline CDR1 reads MNHNS; CDR2 reads SASEGT. This CDR3 is 14 amino acids long. The DNA of the CDR3 is TGTGCCAGCAGCGTCCCCCAGGGGGGGGGTGAGCAGTTCTTC. This encodes CASSVPQGGGEQFF.

The V gene is TRBV7-4, the J gene TRBJ2-7; D is perhaps TRBD1 (6 bases). Trimming removed 5 bases at V and 0 bases at J, with 11 bases between. Germline V gene lookup returns CDR1 SGHVT and CDR2 SQSDAQ. This CDR3 comprises 14 residues. The CDR3 coding sequence is TGTGCCAGCAGCCGAAAGGACAGCTCCTACGAGCAGTACTTC. Amino acids: CASSRKDSSYEQYF.

The chain recombines TRBV4-1 with TRBJ1-3; a possible D gene is TRBD1 (5 bases). CDR1 is MGHRA and CDR2 is YSYEKL in the germline V gene. Trimming stripped 1 base from V and 0 bases from J, with 19 bases between. The CDR3 contains 19 residues. For the CDR3, the DNA is TGCGCCAGCAGCCAAGCTTTGGCAGGGACCCTCGTCTCTGGAAACACCATATATTTT. Its protein is CASSQALAGTLVSGNTIYF.

This clone was observed a handful of times. V gene TRBV29-1 combines with J gene TRBJ1-2; D uncertain. This CDR3 region has 12 residues. Germline assignment: CDR1 SQVTM and CDR2 ANQGSEA. V lost 6 bases and J 2 bases, leaving 10 bases between the germline ends. The CDR3 loop reads CSVFNPNYGYTF. The CDR3 DNA sequence: TGCAGCGTCTTCAACCCGAACTATGGCTACACCTTC.

The CDR3 spells CASSQPPGTYEQYF. The CDR3 DNA reads TGCGCCAGCAGCCAACCGCCAGGGACCTACGAGCAGTACTTC. This rearrangement joins TRBV4-1 to TRBJ2-7, with D perhaps TRBD1 (5 bases). V was shortened by 2 bases and J by 2 bases, with 10 bases between the two germline ends. CDR1 MGHRA and CDR2 YSYEKL come from the germline V gene. The CDR3 has 14 amino acids.

The chain employs TRBV4-3 and TRBJ1-2, with D unclear. The CDR3 extends over 13 amino acids. CDR1 and CDR2 (germline): LGHNA, YSLEER. V lost 0 bases to trimming and J lost 4 bases, with 6 bases between them. CDR3 amino acids: CASSQEEAYGYTF. CDR3 bases: TGCGCCAGCAGCCAAGAGGAAGCCTATGGCTACACCTTC.

The rearrangement uses TRBV6-5 and TRBJ1-1; D gene uncertain. Between the trimmed V and J ends, which lost 6 bases and 1 base, there was a span of 12 bases. In germline, CDR1 is MNHEY, CDR2 SVGAGI. The CDR3 runs to 14 residues. The CDR3 spells CASSVTRQNTEAFF. DNA for the CDR3: TGTGCCAGCAGCGTTACCCGGCAGAACACTGAAGCTTTCTTT.

The chain employs TRBV7-3 and TRBJ2-5; 11 bases are a match to TRBD2. This CDR3 comprises 15 residues. CDR1 SGHTA and CDR2 FQGTGA come from the germline V gene. The V and J ends lost 5 bases and 4 bases, in that order; junction bases with no gene match: 6. DNA for the CDR3: TGTGCCAGCAGCATTAGCGGGAGGGCCCGAGAGACCCAGTACTTC. This codes for CASSISGRARETQYF. The whole variable domain, filled in from reference TRBV7-3 and TRBJ2-5, reads GAGVSQTPSNKVTEKGKYVELRCDPISGHTALYWYRQSLGQGPEFLIYFQGTGAADDSGLPNDRFFAVRPEGSVSTLKIQRTERGDSAVYLCASSISGRARETQYFGPGTRLLVL.

The genes are TRBV27 and TRBJ2-2; 8 bases line up with TRBD2. V gave up 8 bases and J gave up 1 base; unmatched junction bases: 3. This CDR3 region has 14 residues. CDR1 MNHEY and CDR2 SMNVEV come from the germline V gene (reference sequence). The CDR3 nucleotides are TGTGCCAGCCGTCGGGGGGGGAACACCGGGGAGCTGTTTTTT. Translation gives CASRRGGNTGELFF.

J is TRBJ1-5 and V is TRBV6-5, with unresolved D. Germline-derived CDR1 and CDR2 are MNHEY and SVGAGI. Between the trimmed V and J ends, which lost 0 bases and 7 bases, there was a span of 7 bases. CDR3 size: 13 residues. The CDR3 spells CASSYSTSQPQHF. The CDR3 DNA reads as TGTGCCAGCAGTTACTCGACATCCCAGCCCCAGCATTTT.

This clone is a singleton in its sample. V is TRBV5-1 and J is TRBJ2-1; 8 bases match TRBD2. The germline CDR1 and CDR2 sequences are SGHRS and YFSETQ. The CDR3 sequence is 16 residues long. V lost 7 bases and J lost 6; bases outside the gene matches: 15. The DNA of the CDR3 is TGCGCCAGCTCCCTGGGACTAGTGGCCCGACCCAATGAGCAGTTCTTC. The encoded protein is CASSLGLVARPNEQFF.

V gene TRBV5-1 combines with J gene TRBJ2-3; TRBD2 matches 14 bases. The CDR3 length is 18 residues. V shed 1 base and J 3 bases; nucleotides not matched to a gene: 7. Germline CDR1 is SGHRS and CDR2 is YFSETQ. The CDR3 DNA follows: TGCGCCAGCAGCTTGTATGGGACTAGCGGGAGAGGGACAGATACGCAGTATTTT. Protein product: CASSLYGTSGRGTDTQYF.

J is TRBJ1-5 and V is TRBV29-1; tentative D call: TRBD1 (5 bases). The CDR3 has 15 residues. V lost 5 bases to trimming and J lost 1 base, with 15 bases between them. The germline V gene has CDR1 SQVTM and CDR2 ANQGSEA. This CDR3 reads CSVSPGAGSNQPQHF. The CDR3 DNA reads TGCAGCGTTTCCCCCGGCGCAGGGAGCAATCAGCCCCAGCATTTT. Full variable domain (remainder filled in from reference TRBV29-1 and TRBJ1-5): SAVISQKPSRDICQRGTSLTIQCQVDSQVTMMFWYRQQPGQSLTLIATANQGSEATYESGFVIDKFPISRPNLTFSTLTVSNMSPEDSSIYLCSVSPGAGSNQPQHFGDGTRLSIL.

The chain has TRBV7-9 and TRBJ1-1; the D is unclear. Trimming took off 5 bases at V and 1 base at J, with 11 bases between the two ends. This CDR3 region has 14 residues. Germline-derived CDR1 and CDR2 are SEHNR and FQNEAQ (reference sequence). CDR3 amino acids: CASSLSYANTEAFF. In nucleotides, the CDR3 is TGTGCCAGCAGCCTTAGCTACGCGAACACTGAAGCTTTCTTT.